A single sample gave rise to the 25 T cell receptor beta chains below, sequenced in a study of cytomegalovirus exposure and HLA in healthy donors. In the PCR, 60 Vbeta and 13 Jbeta primers were used. Repertoires were generated with immunoSEQ multiplex PCR, while TCRdb's copy carries only in-frame clones and drops some. The sample gives approximately 90,000 clones, about 74% of which show up once; over 3% is in the top ten. The sample comprised PBMCs. The receptors stem from a middle-aged man in good health and CMV-seronegative.

V is TRBV7-8 and J is TRBJ2-7; perhaps TRBD1 as D (5 bases). Trimming stripped 0 bases from V and 0 bases from J, with 12 bases between. CDR1 SGHVS and CDR2 FQNEAQ come from the germline V gene. The CDR3 is 16 residues long. CDR3 DNA sequence: TGTGCCAGCAGCTTAGCGTCCCGGACACCCTCCTACGAGCAGTACTTC. Amino acids: CASSLASRTPSYEQYF.

The rearrangement links TRBV2 to TRBJ1-5; the D gene is possibly TRBD1 (6 bases). In germline, CDR1 is SNHLY, CDR2 FYNNEI. This CDR3 has 15 residues. Trimming removed 4 bases from V and 5 bases from J, with 15 bases in between. The CDR3 region has the DNA TGTGCCAGCAGTGGGCCACAGGGCCTTGATCAGCCCCAGCATTTT. Residues: CASSGPQGLDQPQHF.

J is TRBJ2-7 and V is TRBV6-5; D remains unclear. The CDR3 runs 13 residues. V was pared by 0 bases and J by 4 bases, with 7 bases between. The germline V gene encodes CDR1 MNHEY and CDR2 SVGAGI. The CDR3 DNA is TGTGCCAGCAGTTACTCCCGGGTTTACGAGCAGTACTTC. It translates to CASSYSRVYEQYF.

The table lists this clone with a few counts. CDR3 sequence reads: CASSQEPGAGNTIYF. CDR3 nucleotides: TGTGCCAGCAGCCAAGAACCCGGGGCTGGAAACACCATATATTTT. The chain uses TRBV4-2 and TRBJ1-3; D unresolved. The CDR3 is 15 amino acids. The germline V and J ends were trimmed by 0 bases and 2 bases, with 8 bases remaining between them. Per germline, CDR1 LGHNA and CDR2 YNFKEQ.

V and J are TRBV4-2 and TRBJ1-4; a possible D gene is TRBD1 (5 bases). Per the germline V gene, CDR1 is LGHNA and CDR2 is YNFKEQ. This CDR3 has 17 amino acids. Trimming took off 4 bases at V and 2 bases at J, with 17 bases between the two ends. CDR3 loop: CASSPRRSGNTNEKLFF. CDR3 DNA sequence: TGTGCCAGCAGCCCTAGGCGTTCAGGGAACACTAATGAAAAACTGTTTTTT.

The rearrangement links TRBV7-3 to TRBJ2-5, with 11 bases aligning to TRBD2. The J call may be in error: the DNA end matches TRBJ2-7 better. This CDR3 has 17 amino acids. Germline V lookup: CDR1 SGHTA, CDR2 FQGTGA. Here the CDR3 DNA reads TGTGCCAGCAGCTTAAACCCCGGTCTAGCGGGGGGTTACGAGCAGTACTTC. Protein sequence: CASSLNPGLAGGYEQYF.

V and J are TRBV4-1 and TRBJ2-1; D may be TRBD1 (6 bases). Germline CDR1 reads MGHRA; CDR2 reads YSYEKL. The CDR3 is 14 residues long. Trimming took off 1 base at V and 7 bases at J, with 11 bases between the two ends. The CDR3 DNA reads as TGCGCCAGCAGCCAAGGGCAGGGGTTGAATGAGCAGTTCTTC. Translation: CASSQGQGLNEQFF.

The genes are TRBV28 and TRBJ1-5; TRBD1 matches at 7 bases. This CDR3 region has 14 residues. The J segment lost 4 bases and the V segment lost 6 bases, leaving 6 bases of the junction unmatched. Germline lookup yields CDR1 MDHEN and CDR2 SYDVKM. Here the CDR3 reads CASRGNRGNQPQHF. The CDR3 coding sequence is TGTGCCAGCAGGGGAAACAGGGGTAATCAGCCCCAGCATTTT.

V gene TRBV27 combines with J gene TRBJ2-7; 15 bases are a match to TRBD2. V was clipped by 0 bases and J by 0 bases; unmatched bases: 6. CDR1 is MNHEY, CDR2 SMNVEV, per germline (reference sequence). CDR3 length equals 19 residues. DNA for the CDR3: TGTGCCAGCAGTTTATCGACTGGGACTAGCGGGGGGATCTCCTACGAGCAGTACTTC. It specifies CASSLSTGTSGGISYEQYF.

This sequence joins TRBV29-1 and TRBJ2-7; 9 bases agree with TRBD1. This CDR3 has 15 residues. With V trimmed by 4 bases and J by 3 bases, 10 bases remained unmatched. The germline gives CDR1 SQVTM, CDR2 ANQGSEA. The DNA of the CDR3 is TGCAGCGTTGCTACCGGGACAGGGATCTTCTACGAGCAGTACTTC. It encodes CSVATGTGIFYEQYF.

Notes on this clone: The sample has other DNA sequences that encode this CDR3 too. The CDR3 DNA sequence: TGTGCCAGCAGTTACTCACCCGGGACAGCATACGAGCAGTACTTC. This gives the protein CASSYSPGTAYEQYF. V usage is TRBV6-5 and J usage is TRBJ2-7; TRBD1 agrees at 7 bases. V dropped 0 bases and J dropped 4; count of bases not matched to a gene: 6. Germline lookup yields CDR1 MNHEY and CDR2 SVGAGI. The CDR3 contains 15 residues.

The V call is TRBV7-9, the J call TRBJ1-1; D perhaps matches TRBD1 (5 bases). The CDR3 has 13 residues. V shed 2 bases and J shed 8 bases, with 12 bases lying between them. CDR1 SEHNR and CDR2 FQNEAQ come from the germline V gene (reference sequence). The CDR3 here is CASSLPLRGEAFF. As DNA, the CDR3 is TGTGCCAGCAGCTTACCCTTACGGGGGGAAGCTTTCTTT.

The chain couples TRBV7-7 to TRBJ2-5; 7 nucleotides align to TRBD2. Germline CDR1 and CDR2: SSHAT and FNYEAQ (reference sequence). The ends lost 5 bases at V and 8 bases at J; junction bases unmatched: 14. The CDR3 extends over 15 amino acids. The CDR3 region has the DNA TGTGCCAGCAGCCCCAGCCTCACTAGCGCCCGCACCCAGTACTTC. Its translation: CASSPSLTSARTQYF.

The CDR3 protein is CASSSLGGGSYEQYF. The CDR3 DNA reads as TGTGCCAGCAGTTCCCTAGGCGGGGGTTCCTACGAGCAGTACTTC. The chain combines TRBV27 with TRBJ2-7; the match to TRBD2 covers 7 bases. This CDR3 spans 15 amino acids. V trimming: 4 bases; J trimming: 1 base; junction bases outside the gene matches: 7. The germline V gene encodes CDR1 MNHEY and CDR2 SMNVEV (reference sequence).

The J gene is TRBJ2-7, the V gene TRBV2; 9 bases are a match to TRBD1. Per germline, CDR1 SNHLY and CDR2 FYNNEI. V was pared by 10 bases and J by 7 bases, with 11 bases of the junction left unmatched. This CDR3 is 13 amino acids long. CDR3 DNA sequence: TGTGCCACCTCGAGGACAGGGGATGGTGAGCAGTACTTC. Encoded protein: CATSRTGDGEQYF.

V usage is TRBV5-1 and J usage is TRBJ1-2; maybe TRBD1 (5 bases). The CDR3 runs 14 residues. Germline V CDR1 and CDR2: SGHRS, YFSETQ. V gave up 4 bases and J gave up 4 bases, with 14 bases separating them. The chain's CDR3 is CASSLMGQGYGYTF. CDR3 sequence (DNA): TGCGCCAGCAGCCTGATGGGCCAGGGCTATGGCTACACCTTC. The full variable domain, with the rest looked up from reference TRBV5-1 and TRBJ1-2, is KAGVTQTPRYLIKTRGQQVTLSCSPISGHRSVSWYQQTPGQGLQFLFEYFSETQRNKGNFPGRFSGRQFSNSRSEMNVSTLELGDSALYLCASSLMGQGYGYTFGSGTRLTVV.

The V gene is TRBV7-9, the J gene TRBJ1-2; 8 bases line up with TRBD1. J was trimmed by 6 bases and V by 5 bases; bases with no gene match: 5. Germline-derived CDR1 and CDR2 are SEHNR and FQNEAQ (reference sequence). The CDR3 spans 13 residues. CDR3 DNA: TGTGCCAGCAGCCCGGACAGGGTAGATGGCTACACCTTC. It specifies CASSPDRVDGYTF.

The V gene is TRBV9, the J gene TRBJ2-5; TRBD1 matches 9 bases. Germline V gene sequence: CDR1 SGDLS, CDR2 YYNGEE. V trimming: 5 bases; J trimming: 5 bases; junction bases outside the gene matches: 13. The CDR3 has 16 residues. The DNA of the CDR3 is TGTGCCAGCAGTGGGGGTCTTACAGGGGGCAGGGAGACCCAGTACTTC. Its protein is CASSGGLTGGRETQYF.

This clone was counted only a few times. The chain is built from TRBV4-2 and TRBJ2-7, with 8 bases aligning to TRBD2. Germline V gene sequence: CDR1 LGHNA, CDR2 YNFKEQ. CDR3 length: 18 amino acids. Losses at the gene ends were 0 bases for V and 7 bases for J; bases not matched to a gene: 17. CDR3 DNA sequence: TGTGCCAGCAGCCAAGACGGGGCGGGGGGTTCCCTAGGTCTTGAGCAGTACTTC. Translating it yields CASSQDGAGGSLGLEQYF.

The chain carries TRBV27 and TRBJ2-7; tentative D call: TRBD2 (5 bases). The V gene's germline CDR1 is MNHEY and CDR2 SMNVEV (reference sequence). This CDR3 has 14 amino acids. The V end lost 5 bases, the J end lost 3 bases, and 14 bases lay between the germline ends. The CDR3 sequence is CASSLTGLVYEQYF. CDR3 DNA sequence: TGTGCCAGCAGTCTAACCGGACTCGTCTACGAGCAGTACTTC.

This clone has only a few counts. The V call is TRBV4-3, the J call TRBJ2-7; tentatively, D is TRBD1 (5 bases). Germline loops: CDR1 LGHNA, CDR2 YSLEER. The V end lost 0 bases, the J end lost 3 bases, and 12 bases lay between the germline ends. The length of the CDR3 is 15 residues. As DNA, the CDR3 is TGCGCCAGCAGCCAAGATACAGGCGCAAACTACGAGCAGTACTTC. Amino acids: CASSQDTGANYEQYF.

The chain uses TRBV6-5 and TRBJ2-1; unclear D gene. Looked up from germline, CDR1 is MNHEY and CDR2 is SVGAGI. The CDR3 extends over 13 amino acids. Trimming stripped 4 bases from V and 8 bases from J, with 12 bases between. The CDR3 sequence: CASSSFLYDEQFF. CDR3 nucleotides: TGTGCCAGCAGTTCTTTCCTATACGATGAGCAGTTCTTC.

This chain's CDR3 is CAWRSGNQETQYF. The CDR3 region has the DNA TGTGCCTGGAGATCCGGGAACCAAGAGACCCAGTACTTC. The rearrangement links TRBV30 to TRBJ2-5; D perhaps matches TRBD2 (5 bases). Germline CDR1 reads GTSNPN; CDR2 reads SVGIG (reference sequence). Trimming stripped 3 bases from V and 0 bases from J, with 8 bases between. This CDR3 comprises 13 residues. Based on the CDR3 plus reference TRBV30 and TRBJ2-5, the full variable domain is SQTIHQWPATLVQPVGSPLSLECTVEGTSNPNLYWYRQAAGRGLQLLFYSVGIGQISSEVPQNLSASRPQDRQFILSSKKLLLSDSGFYLCAWRSGNQETQYFGPGTRLLVL.

The CDR3 sequence is CASSFRTSPSGEQFF. As DNA, the CDR3 is TGCGCCAGCAGCTTTAGGACATCCCCGTCGGGTGAGCAGTTCTTC. The chain has TRBV5-1 and TRBJ2-1; tentatively, D is TRBD1 (5 bases). The germline gives CDR1 SGHRS, CDR2 YFSETQ. The CDR3 totals 15 residues. The V end lost 2 bases, the J end lost 9 bases, and 18 bases lay between the germline ends. The full variable domain, completed using reference TRBV5-1 and TRBJ2-1, is KAGVTQTPRYLIKTRGQQVTLSCSPISGHRSVSWYQQTPGQGLQFLFEYFSETQRNKGNFPGRFSGRQFSNSRSEMNVSTLELGDSALYLCASSFRTSPSGEQFFGPGTRLTVL.

This chain links TRBV28 with TRBJ1-1; no clear D gene. V was cut by 9 bases and J by 4 bases, with 9 bases left in between. The CDR3 spans 11 residues. Germline V CDR1 and CDR2: MDHEN, SYDVKM. CDR3 in amino acids: CASSGVTEAFF. The CDR3 DNA is TGTGCCAGTAGCGGCGTCACTGAAGCTTTCTTT.